This T cell receptor beta chain was recorded in a study of T cells after yellow fever vaccination. Germline V lookup: CDR1 MNHEY, CDR2 SMNVEV (reference sequence). With 6 bases removed from V and 1 base from J, the gap between germline ends came to 10 bases. The CDR3 is made up of 14 amino acids. Conversion of TCR transcripts into cDNA relied on 5'RACE template switching, which added a universal primer site and UMIs. TCRdb analysed the 5' RACE reads with MiXCR anew, one entry per CDR3 protein. The sample yields approximately 70,000 distinct CDR3 sequences, under 8% seen once. Study-level results: Repertoires obtained by FACS sorting could include abundant clonotypes that entered as contaminants from the bulk population. Among primary-vaccination clones, most reappeared after the booster, at approximately 96% for CD4 and approximately 88% for CD8.

This clonotype was observed many times. Its antigen is not known. Sequenced material: CD8+ T cells sorted from PBMCs, taken roughly seven weeks after the first yellow fever vaccination. This chain joins TRBV27 and TRBJ2-1; tentatively, D is TRBD2 (5 bases). The clonotype comes from a man between 18 and 35 years old who received the YFV17D yellow fever vaccine. The CDR3 DNA reads as TGTGCCAGCAGCCGGGGTCCGTCCTACAATGAGCAGTTCTTC. This codes for CASSRGPSYNEQFF.